A single sample gave rise to the 12 T cell receptor beta chains below, sequenced in a study of blood T cell repertoires in COVID-19. Profiled with immunoSEQ multiplex PCR; TCRdb holds only in-frame clones, not every one. The sample yields 150,000 to 200,000 clones, approximately 90% seen once. Sequences were obtained from peripheral blood. These receptors originate from a man in his late teens or twenties who had recovered from COVID-19.

The chain is built from TRBV19 and TRBJ2-3; D might be TRBD1 (5 bases). This CDR3 contains 15 residues. Trimming removed 0 bases from V and 3 bases from J, with 10 bases in between. CDR1 is LNHDA and CDR2 is SQIVND in the germline V gene (reference sequence). The CDR3 sequence: CASSIEGRETDTQYF. CDR3 nucleotides: TGTGCCAGTAGTATAGAAGGCAGGGAAACAGATACGCAGTATTTT.

The chain has TRBV19 and TRBJ2-7; 7 nucleotides match TRBD2. V lost 8 bases to trimming and J lost 2 bases; unmatched junction nucleotides: 15. Per the germline V gene, CDR1 is LNHDA and CDR2 is SQIVND (reference sequence). The CDR3 loop spans 16 amino acids. The CDR3 nucleotides read TGTGCCAGTTCCGCCCCACACTGGACTAGACCCTACGAGCAGTACTTC. This encodes CASSAPHWTRPYEQYF. Based on the CDR3 plus reference TRBV19 and TRBJ2-7, the full variable domain is DGGITQSPKYLFRKEGQNVTLSCEQNLNHDAMYWYRQDPGQGLRLIYYSQIVNDFQKGDIAEGYSVSREKKESFPLTVTSAQKNPTAFYLCASSAPHWTRPYEQYFGPGTRLTVT.

The V and J genes are TRBV5-1 and TRBJ1-1; D is undetermined. The CDR3 loop spans 13 amino acids. Per the germline V gene, CDR1 is SGHRS and CDR2 is YFSETQ. Trimming cost V 10 bases and J 0 bases, with 13 bases left between them. Here the CDR3 reads CASRPNLNTEAFF. The CDR3 nucleotides read TGCGCCTCGCGGCCCAACTTGAACACTGAAGCTTTCTTT.

The chain couples TRBV12-3 or TRBV12-4 to TRBJ1-2; D is undetermined. The CDR3 sequence is 13 residues long. Trimming removed 1 base from V and 7 bases from J, with 10 bases in between. CDR3 DNA: TGTGCCAGCAGTTTAGGATCACCTAGTGGCTACACCTTC. Protein: CASSLGSPSGYTF.

V gene TRBV7-2 combines with J gene TRBJ2-7, with 7 bases that match TRBD1. This CDR3 comprises 15 residues. The germline gives CDR1 SGHTA, CDR2 FQGNSA. V shed 5 bases, J shed 3 bases, and the junction held 10 bases outside the gene matches. The CDR3 nucleotides are TGTGCCAGCAGCCTACAGGGGACGAAACTCTACGAGCAGTACTTC. It specifies CASSLQGTKLYEQYF.

CDR3 in DNA: TGCGCCAGCAGCCAAGACGGGAGGCGACGTGGCTACACCTTC. Amino acids: CASSQDGRRRGYTF. J is TRBJ1-2 and V is TRBV4-3; D unresolved. The V end lost 0 bases, the J end lost 7 bases, and 12 bases lay between the germline ends. Germline values: CDR1 LGHNA, CDR2 YSLEER. The CDR3 is made up of 14 amino acids.

This clone was counted only a few times. The chain links TRBV5-1 to TRBJ2-5; no clear D. The germline V gene has CDR1 SGHRS and CDR2 YFSETQ. With 2 bases removed from V and 4 bases from J, the gap between germline ends came to 9 bases. The CDR3 has 13 residues. The CDR3 sequence is CASSLGRGETQYF. For the CDR3, the DNA is TGCGCCAGCAGCTTAGGCAGAGGAGAGACCCAGTACTTC.

This clone was seen more than once but under ten times. This chain uses TRBV5-1 with TRBJ2-7; 12 bases are shared with TRBD1. J was trimmed by 6 bases and V by 4 bases; bases with no gene match: 8. The CDR3 sequence is 15 residues long. Germline V CDR1 and CDR2: SGHRS, YFSETQ. CDR3 bases: TGCGCCAGCAGCCTGGGACAGGGGGCGGCGGGCGAGCAGTACTTC. Its protein is CASSLGQGAAGEQYF.

This clone was counted between two and nine times. The chain is built from TRBV27 and TRBJ2-7; possibly TRBD1 for D (6 bases). Germline CDR1 and CDR2: MNHEY and SMNVEV (reference sequence). Trimming cost V 0 bases and J 2 bases, with 8 bases left between them. The CDR3 contains 14 residues. CDR3 loop: CASSLSPGAYEQYF. DNA of the CDR3: TGTGCCAGCAGTTTATCTCCAGGGGCCTACGAGCAGTACTTC.

The V gene is TRBV11-1, the J gene TRBJ2-5; D gene unclear. Trimming stripped 5 bases from V and 5 bases from J, with 15 bases between. Germline V lookup: CDR1 SGHAT, CDR2 FQDESV (reference sequence). This CDR3 has 14 amino acids. CDR3 loop: CASSPGTVRETQYF. For the CDR3, the DNA is TGTGCCAGCAGCCCTGGTACCGTGAGGGAGACCCAGTACTTC.

This clone was seen just once. The chain joins TRBV7-3 to TRBJ2-7; D is perhaps TRBD2 (6 bases). This CDR3 comprises 14 residues. Trimming cost V 5 bases and J 2 bases, with 13 bases left between them. Germline V gives CDR1 SGHTA, CDR2 FQGTGA. The CDR3 DNA reads as TGTGCCAGCAGCCCGGGGACTCCTCCCTACGAGCAGTACTTC. This gives the protein CASSPGTPPYEQYF. Based on the CDR3 plus reference TRBV7-3 and TRBJ2-7, the full variable domain is GAGVSQTPSNKVTEKGKYVELRCDPISGHTALYWYRQSLGQGPEFLIYFQGTGAADDSGLPNDRFFAVRPEGSVSTLKIQRTERGDSAVYLCASSPGTPPYEQYFGPGTRLTVT.

The CDR3 region has the DNA TGTGCCAGCAGCTCTGGAGTTGAAGCTTTCTTT. It encodes CASSSGVEAFF. V gene TRBV7-3 combines with J gene TRBJ1-1; D gene uncertain. Germline loops: CDR1 SGHTA, CDR2 FQGTGA. Deletions cut 4 bases from V and 7 bases from J, with 7 bases between. This CDR3 comprises 11 residues.